The next 2 T cell receptor beta chains were all read from a single sample in a study of shared clonotypes between healthy human individuals. Naive CD8 cells lacked CD45RO, underwent positive selection for CCR7 and left out terminally differentiated effector memory CD45RA+ cells. Repertoires were generated with immunoSEQ multiplex PCR, while TCRdb's copy carries only in-frame clones and drops some. This table has about 2 million clones, approximately 94% appearing once. Sequenced: naive CD8+ T cells sorted from blood. The receptors stem from a man between 18 and 29 years old in good health.

V usage is TRBV6-6 and J usage is TRBJ1-6; tentatively, D is TRBD1 (5 bases). The CDR3 extends over 16 amino acids. Germline values: CDR1 MNHNY, CDR2 SVGAGI (reference sequence). Trimming cost V 3 bases and J 8 bases, with 17 bases left between them. The CDR3: CASSYSQAPADSPLHF. Here the CDR3 DNA reads TGTGCCAGCAGTTATTCACAGGCCCCTGCGGATTCACCCCTCCACTTT.

CDR3 bases: TGTGCCACCAGCAGAGGTGAAATCACTGAAGCTTTCTTT. Amino acids: CATSRGEITEAFF. V is TRBV15 and J is TRBJ1-1; D gene unclear. CDR3 size: 13 residues. V was shortened by 1 base and J by 4 bases, with 7 bases between the two germline ends. Germline CDR1 is LNHNV and CDR2 is YYDKDF (reference sequence). Complete variable domain (other parts from reference TRBV15 and TRBJ1-1): DAMVIQNPRYQVTQFGKPVTLSCSQTLNHNVMYWYQQKSSQAPKLLFHYYDKDFNNEADTPDNFQSRRPNTSFCFLDIRSPGLGDTAMYLCATSRGEITEAFFGQGTRLTVV.